Sequencing of this TCR beta chain was carried out in a study of T cell responses to AZD1222 COVID-19 vaccine. After removal of 1 base from V and 7 bases from J, the junction contained 4 bases not matched to a gene. Germline-derived CDR1 and CDR2 are SNHLY and FYNNEI. CDR3 size: 14 residues. A few counts support this clone. Profiling relied on immunoSEQ multiplex PCR, and the TCRdb table lists in-frame clones only, not all of them. Of roughly 93,000 clones in the sample, around nine tenths were seen once. The V gene is TRBV2, the J gene TRBJ2-1; 7 bases are a match to TRBD2. The TCR comes from an adult in good health. The sequenced sample was peripheral blood, obtained on day 0 of MenACWY control vaccination. The CDR3 nucleotides read TGTGCCAGCAGTGAAGAGCGGGGTTTGAATGAGCAGTTCTTC. Translated, it gives CASSEERGLNEQFF.